Following are 22 T cell receptor beta chains from one sample sequenced in a study of Ad26.COV2.S vaccination and SARS-CoV-2 variants. Treatment described: about 20 received Ad26.COV2.S at low or high dose, single or two shots; about 5 received placebo; per-sample allocation not given. Specimen acquisition occurred on day 63 following the initial vaccine or placebo injection. Method: immunoSEQ multiplex PCR; TCRdb's copy keeps in-frame clones and lacks some. The repertoire holds hundreds of thousands of clones, with roughly 84% as singletons. The sequencing here drew on peripheral blood, taken in a trial of Ad26.COV2.S vaccine versus placebo. The receptors here all came from a person between 18 and 65 years old who received the Ad26.COV2.S COVID-19 vaccine or a placebo.

This rearrangement joins TRBV6-5 to TRBJ1-1; 7 bases agree with TRBD1. Germline V gene data show CDR1 as MNHEY and CDR2 as SVGAGI. Trimming at V came to 7 bases and at J to 5 bases, leaving 13 bases not matched to a gene. CDR3 size: 15 residues. The CDR3: CASNLGWQGVTEAFF. The CDR3 nucleotides are TGTGCCAGCAACCTCGGGTGGCAGGGGGTTACTGAAGCTTTCTTT.

The chain has TRBV12-5 and TRBJ1-2; 9 bases map to TRBD1. The germline gives CDR1 LGHNT, CDR2 FRNRAP. The ends lost 2 bases at V and 1 base at J; junction bases unmatched: 5. The CDR3 length is 16 residues. The CDR3 sequence: CASGLTRTGVNYGYTF. The CDR3 DNA sequence: TGTGCTAGTGGTTTGACTAGGACAGGGGTTAACTATGGCTACACCTTC.

This clone was recorded a few times. The chain links TRBV7-9 to TRBJ1-4; D gene ambiguous. CDR3 length: 12 residues. Germline V gene sequence: CDR1 SEHNR, CDR2 FQNEAQ (reference sequence). Trimming pared 2 bases from V and 8 bases from J, leaving 6 bases between. This CDR3 is CASSLSGEKLFF. The CDR3 nucleotides read TGTGCCAGCAGCTTATCGGGGGAAAAACTGTTTTTT.

The chain uses TRBV3-1 (or the pseudogene TRBV3-2) and TRBJ2-1, with D uncertain. V was trimmed by 1 base and J by 5 bases, leaving 9 bases between them. Germline V gives CDR1 LGHDT, CDR2 YNNKEL (reference sequence). The CDR3 loop spans 14 amino acids. The CDR3: CASSQAASDNEQFF. The CDR3 DNA sequence: TGTGCCAGCAGCCAAGCGGCTTCAGACAATGAGCAGTTCTTC.

This clone occurred a few times. The V gene is TRBV6-5, the J gene TRBJ1-2, with 7 bases fitting TRBD1. Per the germline V gene, CDR1 is MNHEY and CDR2 is SVGAGI. Trimming removed 2 bases from V and 6 bases from J; junction bases left unmatched: 6. The CDR3 covers 14 residues. The CDR3 DNA sequence: TGTGCCAGCAGTTACCAGGGGGGAAACGATGGCTACACCTTC. It encodes CASSYQGGNDGYTF.

The DNA of the CDR3 is TGTGCCAGCAGTGAAGTACAGGGGAACACTGAAGCTTTCTTT. Amino acid sequence: CASSEVQGNTEAFF. V gene TRBV6-1 combines with J gene TRBJ1-1, with TRBD1 as a possible D gene (6 bases). Trimming took 1 base from V and 1 from J, leaving 7 bases between them. The CDR3 contains 14 residues. The germline gives CDR1 MNHNS, CDR2 SASEGT.

The chain employs TRBV20-1 and TRBJ1-6, with D hard to call. The ends were cut back, 3 bases at V and 10 bases at J, with 13 bases in the middle. Germline CDR1 is DFQATT and CDR2 is SNEGSKA (reference sequence). The CDR3 spans 13 residues. This CDR3 is CSASAGRNSPLHF. CDR3 in DNA: TGCAGTGCTAGTGCGGGGAGGAACTCACCCCTCCACTTT.

V usage is TRBV10-3 and J usage is TRBJ2-2, with 10 bases lining up with TRBD2. Germline V gene sequence: CDR1 ENHRY, CDR2 SYGVKD. The length of the CDR3 is 21 residues. V dropped 4 bases and J dropped 0; count of bases not matched to a gene: 17. Here the CDR3 reads CAISVRGRDSGGLPNTGELFF. For the CDR3, the DNA is TGTGCCATCAGTGTAAGGGGACGGGATAGCGGGGGGCTCCCGAACACCGGGGAGCTGTTTTTT.

Concerning this clone itself: The junction shows a germline mismatch at one end, possibly a read error. The chain carries TRBV7-7 and TRBJ2-2, with D possibly matching TRBD1 (6 bases). The length of the CDR3 is 19 residues. Germline loops: CDR1 SSHAT, CDR2 FNYEAQ (reference sequence). DNA of the CDR3: TGTGCTAGCAGCTTGTCCGGGACAAGCCAGGACGCGAACACCGGGGAGCTGTTTTTT. It yields the protein CASSLSGTSQDANTGELFF.

The chain links TRBV6-4 to TRBJ1-2; a weak D match, TRBD1 (6 bases). The CDR3 runs 13 residues. V lost 6 bases to trimming and J lost 8 bases, with 16 bases between them. Per the germline V gene, CDR1 is MRHNA and CDR2 is SNTAGT. This chain's CDR3 is CASSPQTGWGYTF. The CDR3 DNA follows: TGTGCCAGCAGCCCCCAAACAGGGTGGGGCTACACCTTC.

The V call is TRBV5-1, the J call TRBJ2-7, with D possibly called TRBD1 or TRBD2 (5 bases each). The CDR3 spans 14 residues. The V end lost 7 bases, the J end lost 0 bases, and 14 bases lay between the germline ends. Looked up from germline, CDR1 is SGHRS and CDR2 is YFSETQ. DNA for the CDR3: TGCGCCAGCCGTACTACTGGGGGCTCCTACGAGCAGTACTTC. It translates to CASRTTGGSYEQYF.

The chain recombines TRBV19 with TRBJ2-5; 7 bases align to TRBD1. The CDR3 loop spans 14 amino acids. Unmatched junction bases numbered 3, after V lost 3 bases and J lost 2 bases. Germline-derived CDR1 and CDR2 are LNHDA and SQIVND (reference sequence). This CDR3 is CASSIQGEQETQYF. The CDR3 DNA is TGTGCCAGTAGTATCCAGGGGGAACAAGAGACCCAGTACTTC.

The J gene is TRBJ1-4, the V gene TRBV7-8; D is uncertain. The CDR3 length is 12 residues. Per the germline V gene, CDR1 is SGHVS and CDR2 is FQNEAQ. Trimming removed 3 bases from V and 5 bases from J, with 4 bases in between. The CDR3 region is CASSLRNEKLFF. The CDR3 nucleotides are TGTGCCAGCAGCTTGAGGAATGAAAAACTGTTTTTT.

This chain uses TRBV19 with TRBJ1-5; D is possibly TRBD1 (6 bases). Per the germline V gene, CDR1 is LNHDA and CDR2 is SQIVND (reference sequence). The CDR3 sequence is 18 residues long. The V end lost 8 bases, the J end lost 5 bases, and 28 bases lay between the germline ends. The CDR3 loop reads CASSDTYLIGRGYQPQHF. The CDR3 coding sequence is TGTGCCAGTTCCGACACATACCTTATCGGCAGGGGTTATCAGCCCCAGCATTTT.

This chain connects TRBV7-9 to TRBJ2-7; TRBD2 agrees at 7 bases. With V trimmed by 8 bases and J by 2 bases, 6 bases remained unmatched. This CDR3 has 13 residues. Germline V gene data show CDR1 as SEHNR and CDR2 as FQNEAQ (reference sequence). The CDR3 sequence: CASGRGGTYEQYF. As DNA, the CDR3 is TGTGCCAGCGGTAGGGGAGGGACCTACGAGCAGTACTTC.

The V gene is TRBV5-4, the J gene TRBJ2-1; no clear D. The CDR3 spans 13 residues. Germline V gene sequence: CDR1 SGHNT, CDR2 YYREEE (reference sequence). The V end was cut by 3 bases, the J end by 7 bases, with 11 bases between. The CDR3 DNA reads TGTGCCAGCAGCTGGCCCAACGTGAATGAGCAGTTCTTC. It codes for CASSWPNVNEQFF.

This clone was observed once. The V call is TRBV2, the J call TRBJ2-3; D unresolved. This CDR3 has 15 residues. Germline CDR1 SNHLY, CDR2 FYNNEI. With 3 bases removed from V and 2 bases from J, the gap between germline ends came to 12 bases. The CDR3 DNA is TGTGCCAGCAGTGACGTGCGCCAAACCACAGATACGCAGTATTTT. Residues: CASSDVRQTTDTQYF.

The chain employs TRBV5-6 and TRBJ2-3; D gene unclear. Germline loops: CDR1 SGHDT, CDR2 YYEEEE. The CDR3 consists of 13 residues. Trimming pared 6 bases from V and 2 bases from J, leaving 10 bases between. The CDR3 sequence is CASTLEPTDTQYF. CDR3 in DNA: TGTGCCAGCACCCTAGAGCCCACAGATACGCAGTATTTT.

The V call is TRBV4-2, the J call TRBJ1-1, with D unclear. V was cut by 5 bases and J by 5 bases, with 15 bases left in between. CDR3 length: 14 amino acids. CDR1 LGHNA and CDR2 YNFKEQ come from the germline V gene. The DNA of the CDR3 is TGTGCCAGCAGCTCTACTGTAGGAGATACTGAAGCTTTCTTT. The encoded protein is CASSSTVGDTEAFF.

The V and J genes are TRBV6-5 and TRBJ1-2, with TRBD1 matching over 7 bases. V lost 2 bases, J lost 6 bases, and 9 bases stayed unmatched. The CDR3 is 15 residues long. CDR1 MNHEY and CDR2 SVGAGI come from the germline V gene. The CDR3 bases are TGTGCCAGCAGTTACCGACAGGGAAGTTTCGATGGCTACACCTTC. Residues: CASSYRQGSFDGYTF.

This rearrangement joins TRBV6-5 to TRBJ2-1, with TRBD2 matching 8 bases. The germline V gene has CDR1 MNHEY and CDR2 SVGAGI. The CDR3 has 13 amino acids. After removal of 2 bases from V and 10 bases from J, the junction contained 4 bases not matched to a gene. The CDR3 nucleotides read TGTGCCAGCAGTTACACCAGCGGGGGAGAGCAGTTCTTC. Translating gives CASSYTSGGEQFF.

This clone was detected only once. The chain has TRBV3-1 (or the pseudogene TRBV3-2) and TRBJ2-1; unclear D gene. The V gene's germline CDR1 is LGHDT and CDR2 YNNKEL (reference sequence). The ends were cut back, 0 bases at V and 4 bases at J, with 4 bases in the middle. The CDR3 is 13 amino acids. The CDR3 reads CASSQETYNEQFF. CDR3 DNA sequence: TGTGCCAGCAGCCAAGAGACTTACAATGAGCAGTTCTTC.